Below, 15 T cell receptor beta chains from the same sample are listed, as sequenced in a study of OX40 agonist ivuxolimab in advanced cancers. TCRdb keeps only in-frame clones here, not all; method: immunoSEQ multiplex PCR. The sample yields around 90,000 clones, approximately 90% seen once. The sequenced sample was CD4+ or CD8+ T cells sorted from blood, obtained in a trial of the OX40 agonist ivuxolimab. These TCRs come from an adult with an advanced solid tumor such as melanoma, head and neck, liver or kidney cancer.

Remarks on this clone: The same CDR3 is also encoded by other DNA sequences in this sample. The V call is TRBV27, the J call TRBJ1-4; 7 bases align to TRBD1. The CDR3 contains 14 residues. V trimming: 3 bases; J trimming: 4 bases; junction bases outside the gene matches: 2. The germline gives CDR1 MNHEY, CDR2 SMNVEV (reference sequence). The CDR3 nucleotides read TGTGCCAGCAGTTTCGGGGACAGTAATGAAAAACTGTTTTTT. Translation: CASSFGDSNEKLFF.

The rearrangement joins TRBV27 to TRBJ2-3, with D possibly being TRBD1 (6 bases). CDR1 MNHEY and CDR2 SMNVEV come from the germline V gene (reference sequence). V lost 5 bases, J lost 0 bases, and 12 bases lay in between. The CDR3 is 15 residues long. This chain's CDR3 is CASSPTGSSTDTQYF. CDR3 in DNA: TGTGCCAGCAGTCCAACAGGGTCCAGCACAGATACGCAGTATTTT.

This chain links TRBV20-1 with TRBJ1-1; D is undetermined. Trimming took off 3 bases at V and 8 bases at J, with 10 bases between the two ends. CDR1 DFQATT and CDR2 SNEGSKA come from the germline V gene (reference sequence). The CDR3 is 11 residues long. CDR3: CSARERREAFF. In DNA form, the CDR3 reads TGCAGTGCTAGGGAGAGACGAGAAGCTTTCTTT.

The V gene is TRBV18, the J gene TRBJ2-7; weak D call: TRBD2 (7 bases). Germline lookup yields CDR1 KGHSH and CDR2 LQKENI. V lost 0 bases and J lost 5, with 14 bases in between. CDR3 size: 15 residues. CDR3 nucleotides: TGTGCCAGCTCACCACCGGCCGGGGGGCGGAACGAGCAGTACTTC. It translates to CASSPPAGGRNEQYF.

This rearrangement joins TRBV5-1 to TRBJ1-5; unclear D gene. This CDR3 has 13 residues. V lost 3 bases and J lost 3, with 7 bases in between. Germline-derived CDR1 and CDR2 are SGHRS and YFSETQ. This CDR3 reads CASSSWINQPQHF. In nucleotides, the CDR3 is TGCGCCAGCAGCTCTTGGATCAATCAGCCCCAGCATTTT. Together with reference TRBV5-1 and TRBJ1-5, the CDR3 gives the full variable domain: KAGVTQTPRYLIKTRGQQVTLSCSPISGHRSVSWYQQTPGQGLQFLFEYFSETQRNKGNFPGRFSGRQFSNSRSEMNVSTLELGDSALYLCASSSWINQPQHFGDGTRLSIL.

V usage is TRBV30 and J usage is TRBJ1-6, with D unclear. The CDR3 sequence is 18 residues long. CDR1 is GTSNPN and CDR2 is SVGIG in the germline V gene (reference sequence). Deletions cut 3 bases from V and 8 bases from J, with 26 bases between. CDR3 loop: CAWSVPIVGSSPHSPLHF. CDR3 nucleotides: TGTGCCTGGAGCGTCCCCATCGTGGGTAGCTCCCCTCATTCACCCCTCCACTTT. The full variable domain, its missing parts supplied by reference TRBV30 and TRBJ1-6, is SQTIHQWPATLVQPVGSPLSLECTVEGTSNPNLYWYRQAAGRGLQLLFYSVGIGQISSEVPQNLSASRPQDRQFILSSKKLLLSDSGFYLCAWSVPIVGSSPHSPLHFGNGTRLTVT.

This rearrangement joins TRBV2 to TRBJ2-1; 9 nucleotides agree with TRBD2. Trimming took 4 bases from V and 7 from J; bases not matched to a gene: 5. The germline gives CDR1 SNHLY, CDR2 FYNNEI. The CDR3 runs 14 residues. The chain's CDR3 is CASSASGTLNEQFF. The CDR3 coding sequence is TGTGCCAGCAGTGCTAGCGGGACGTTGAATGAGCAGTTCTTC.

The gene calls are TRBV7-9 and TRBJ2-1; D is uncertain. The V end was cut by 5 bases, the J end by 10 bases, with 9 bases between. Germline V CDR1 and CDR2: SEHNR, FQNEAQ (reference sequence). The CDR3 extends over 11 amino acids. The CDR3 region has the DNA TGTGCCAGCAGCCTCTCCATAGAGCAGTTCTTC. It encodes CASSLSIEQFF.

The chain combines TRBV25-1 with TRBJ2-5; D remains unclear. The CDR3 sequence is 16 residues long. V gave up 0 bases and J gave up 5 bases, with 16 bases separating them. Germline CDR1 MGHDK, CDR2 SYGVNS. The CDR3 nucleotides read TGTGCCAGCAGTGAATATCTGACCTTGGAAGAGGAGACCCAGTACTTC. This gives the protein CASSEYLTLEEETQYF.

V gene TRBV5-6 combines with J gene TRBJ2-5; 8 bases line up with TRBD2. Germline V gives CDR1 SGHDT, CDR2 YYEEEE. V dropped 0 bases and J dropped 6; count of bases not matched to a gene: 13. CDR3 length: 17 residues. The CDR3 bases are TGTGCCAGCAGCTTGGGTGCAGGTAGCGGGATCGCAAAGACCCAGTACTTC. Translated, it gives CASSLGAGSGIAKTQYF.

This clone was detected only once. The rearrangement joins TRBV27 to TRBJ2-7; 9 bases fit TRBD2. V was pared by 8 bases and J by 4 bases, with 12 bases of the junction left unmatched. The CDR3 has 15 amino acids. The V gene's germline CDR1 is MNHEY and CDR2 SMNVEV (reference sequence). The CDR3 spells CASRPRPSGAYEQYF. The CDR3 bases are TGTGCCAGCCGACCTCGCCCTAGCGGGGCGTACGAGCAGTACTTC.

This chain's CDR3 is CASSGDGHEQYF. CDR3 coding DNA: TGTGCCAGCAGCGGTGACGGGCACGAGCAGTACTTC. The rearrangement links TRBV9 to TRBJ2-7; D remains unclear. V lost 3 bases and J 5 bases, leaving 9 bases between the germline ends. The CDR3 has 12 residues. CDR1 is SGDLS, CDR2 YYNGEE, per germline.

About this clone itself: The sample contains more than one DNA sequence encoding this CDR3. The V gene is TRBV9, the J gene TRBJ2-7; D not certain. V was cut by 4 bases and J by 2 bases, with 13 bases left in between. Germline V CDR1 and CDR2: SGDLS, YYNGEE. The CDR3 loop spans 14 amino acids. The CDR3 region is CASSTNPRAYEQYF. CDR3 sequence (DNA): TGTGCCAGCAGCACAAACCCCCGGGCCTACGAGCAGTACTTC. The full variable domain, in which reference TRBV9 and TRBJ2-7 provide the parts outside the CDR3, is DSGVTQTPKHLITATGQRVTLRCSPRSGDLSVYWYQQSLDQGLQFLIQYYNGEERAKGNILERFSAQQFPDLHSELNLSSLELGDSALYFCASSTNPRAYEQYFGPGTRLTVT.

The chain joins TRBV2 to TRBJ1-1; possibly TRBD1 for D (5 bases). Germline assignment: CDR1 SNHLY and CDR2 FYNNEI. This CDR3 is 16 amino acids long. Trimming took off 7 bases at V and 3 bases at J, with 21 bases between the two ends. The CDR3 is CASKISRTKGDTEAFF. CDR3 DNA sequence: TGTGCCAGCAAGATCAGCAGAACCAAAGGGGACACTGAAGCTTTCTTT.

This clone was found a few times. The chain has TRBV5-1 and TRBJ2-7, with 12 bases lining up with TRBD1. The CDR3 is 14 residues long. CDR1 and CDR2 (germline): SGHRS, YFSETQ. The J segment lost 7 bases and the V segment lost 3 bases, leaving 5 bases of the junction unmatched. The CDR3 DNA is TGCGCCAGCAGCTCGGGACAGGGGGCGCGGGAGCAGTACTTC. Translating gives CASSSGQGAREQYF.